These 23 T cell receptor beta chains came from one sample sequenced in a study of T cells after yellow fever vaccination. TCRdb called the 5' RACE reads again in MiXCR, with one record for every CDR3 protein. In the table there are about 320,000 distinct CDR3 sequences, around 11% of which are singletons. Material: CD4+ T cells sorted from PBMCs, obtained 45 days after the yellow fever booster vaccination. These receptors all come from a man younger than 35 who received the YFV17D yellow fever vaccine.

This clonotype appeared a few times. The chain combines TRBV19 with TRBJ2-3; 9 nucleotides match TRBD2. The trim removed 9 bases at V and 13 bases at J, leaving 8 bases unmatched. The CDR3 runs 11 residues. Germline V CDR1 and CDR2: LNHDA, SQIVND (reference sequence). CDR3 DNA sequence: TGTGCCAGCAGACGAGGGACTAGCAAGTATTTT. It yields the protein CASRRGTSKYF.

In its sample, this clonotype was seen a few times. The chain recombines TRBV7-6 with TRBJ2-5; weak D call: TRBD1 (5 bases). CDR3 length: 18 residues. CDR1 is SGHVS, CDR2 FNYEAQ, per germline. Trimming removed 3 bases from V and 5 bases from J, with 25 bases in between. DNA for the CDR3: TGTGCCAGCAGCTTTTCGCCCGCGCGACAGCCCTTGGTGGAGACCCAGTACTTC. Translated, it gives CASSFSPARQPLVETQYF.

This sequence joins TRBV4-3 and TRBJ2-2; no definite D call. The germline V gene encodes CDR1 LGHNA and CDR2 YSLEER. This CDR3 has 16 amino acids. V lost 0 bases, J lost 2 bases, and 10 bases lay in between. The CDR3 region is CASSQDWGVNTGELFF. CDR3 bases: TGCGCCAGCAGCCAAGATTGGGGTGTCAACACCGGGGAGCTGTTTTTT.

The CDR3 spells CASSDGPAGGPDTQYF. CDR3 coding DNA: TGTGCCAGCAGTGACGGCCCAGCGGGGGGACCAGATACGCAGTATTTT. The chain combines TRBV6-4 with TRBJ2-3, with 9 bases that match TRBD2. Germline V gene lookup returns CDR1 MRHNA and CDR2 SNTAGT. After removal of 2 bases from V and 4 bases from J, the junction contained 7 bases not matched to a gene. The CDR3 sequence is 16 residues long.

Only a few counts were recorded for this clonotype. V gene TRBV29-1 combines with J gene TRBJ2-3; no clear D gene. The CDR3 covers 15 residues. Germline CDR1 reads SQVTM; CDR2 reads ANQGSEA. Trimming took off 5 bases at V and 0 bases at J, with 15 bases between the two ends. Here the CDR3 reads CSVPGALASTDTQYF. The CDR3 DNA is TGCAGCGTTCCCGGAGCGCTGGCGAGCACAGATACGCAGTATTTT.

A few counts support this clonotype. V usage is TRBV5-1 and J usage is TRBJ2-5; TRBD1 matches 9 bases. The CDR3 sequence is 16 residues long. Germline V gene data show CDR1 as SGHRS and CDR2 as YFSETQ. V was pared by 0 bases and J by 5 bases, with 8 bases of the junction left unmatched. The CDR3 nucleotides are TGCGCCAGCAGCTTGGGACCAGCCGGGACAGGGGAGACCCAGTACTTC. This translates into CASSLGPAGTGETQYF.

This clonotype was detected many times. The rearrangement links TRBV4-3 to TRBJ2-3, with D perhaps assigned TRBD1 or TRBD2 (6 bases each). Germline assignment: CDR1 LGHNA and CDR2 YSLEER. Trimming removed 4 bases from V and 5 bases from J, with 13 bases in between. The CDR3 is 14 amino acids. In DNA form, the CDR3 reads TGCGCCAGCAGCCCGGGGGCCGCGGGAGATACGCAGTATTTT. This translates into CASSPGAAGDTQYF.

This clonotype appeared a few times. The chain has TRBV7-9 and TRBJ2-7, with D perhaps TRBD1 (5 bases). This CDR3 spans 11 amino acids. Trimming took 8 bases from V and 2 from J, leaving 7 bases between them. The germline gives CDR1 SEHNR, CDR2 FQNEAQ (reference sequence). CDR3 in DNA: TGTGCCAGCGGACAAGCCTACGAGCAGTACGTC. Protein sequence: CASGQAYEQYV.

The chain joins TRBV4-3 to TRBJ2-6; 10 positions agree with TRBD1. Trimming cost V 0 bases and J 0 bases; bases outside gene matches: 11. The CDR3 loop spans 21 amino acids. Looked up from germline, CDR1 is LGHNA and CDR2 is YSLEER. The CDR3 sequence is CASSQEPDRGTSYSGANVLTF. The DNA for the CDR3 is TGCGCCAGCAGCCAAGAGCCGGACAGGGGGACCTCCTACTCTGGGGCCAACGTCCTGACTTTC.

This chain links TRBV5-1 with TRBJ2-5, with D perhaps given as TRBD1 or TRBD2 (6 bases each). Trimming removed 3 bases from V and 1 base from J, with 16 bases in between. The length of the CDR3 is 16 residues. Germline loops: CDR1 SGHRS, CDR2 YFSETQ. Here the CDR3 DNA reads TGCGCCAGCAGCTCGAGGGGTGGAGGGGGCCAAGAGACCCAGTACTTC. Translated, it gives CASSSRGGGGQETQYF.

The rearrangement uses TRBV3-1 and TRBJ1-6, with D possibly being TRBD1 (6 bases). Germline CDR1 is LGHDT and CDR2 is YNNKEL (reference sequence). Trimming took off 8 bases at V and 9 bases at J, with 11 bases between the two ends. This CDR3 comprises 12 residues. CDR3 coding DNA: TGTGCCAGCCAACAGGGAAGTTCACCCCTCCACTTT. Translated, it gives CASQQGSSPLHF. The variable domain in full, with the rest retrieved from reference TRBV3-1 and TRBJ1-6, is DTAVSQTPKYLVTQMGNDKSIKCEQNLGHDTMYWYKQDSKKFLKIMFSYNNKELIINETVPNRFSPKSPDKAHLNLHINSLELGDSAVYFCASQQGSSPLHFGNGTRLTVT.

This clonotype was seen many times. The chain combines TRBV7-2 with TRBJ1-4, with 11 bases matching TRBD1. The CDR3 has 14 amino acids. The V and J ends lost 5 bases and 6 bases, in that order; junction bases with no gene match: 2. Germline lookup yields CDR1 SGHTA and CDR2 FQGNSA. In DNA form, the CDR3 reads TGTGCCAGCAGCGTGGGACAGGGGGATGAAAAACTGTTTTTT. It encodes CASSVGQGDEKLFF.

The chain couples TRBV20-1 to TRBJ1-5; D gene unclear. Germline lookup yields CDR1 DFQATT and CDR2 SNEGSKA (reference sequence). The length of the CDR3 is 12 residues. The V gene lost 3 bases and the J gene lost 7 bases, with 10 bases spanning the gap. CDR3 sequence: CSASGGEQPQHF. CDR3 coding DNA: TGCAGTGCTAGTGGTGGTGAGCAGCCCCAGCATTTT.

CDR3 amino acids: CASRGTGRETQYF. The DNA for the CDR3 is TGTGCCAGCAGGGGGACAGGGCGGGAGACCCAGTACTTC. The rearrangement joins TRBV12-3 or TRBV12-4 to TRBJ2-5, with 9 nucleotides matching TRBD1. This CDR3 comprises 13 residues. V lost 6 bases, J lost 5 bases, and 4 bases stayed unmatched.

The genes are TRBV7-2 and TRBJ2-5; 7 nucleotides align to TRBD1. Germline V CDR1 and CDR2: SGHTA, FQGNSA. The CDR3 has 12 residues. With 3 bases clipped from V and 10 bases from J, the junction kept 5 bases outside the gene matches. CDR3 residues: CASSFDRVYQYF. CDR3 nucleotide sequence: TGTGCCAGCAGCTTCGACAGGGTTTACCAGTACTTC.

In its sample, this clonotype was seen a few times. This chain connects TRBV5-1 to TRBJ2-1; 13 bases match TRBD2. The CDR3 totals 16 residues. Germline trimming cut 3 bases from V and 4 bases from J; bases unmatched to any gene: 4. Germline V gene data show CDR1 as SGHRS and CDR2 as YFSETQ. CDR3 protein: CASSSWTSGGYNEQFF. In nucleotides, the CDR3 is TGCGCCAGCAGCTCTTGGACTAGCGGGGGTTACAATGAGCAGTTCTTC.

This clonotype has only a few counts. The chain couples TRBV2 to TRBJ2-2, with 8 bases fitting TRBD2. Germline assignment: CDR1 SNHLY and CDR2 FYNNEI. The CDR3 is 14 amino acids. After removal of 6 bases from V and 8 bases from J, the junction contained 8 bases not matched to a gene. Here the CDR3 reads CASRMQSSGGELFF. CDR3 DNA sequence: TGTGCCAGCAGAATGCAGTCTAGCGGGGGGGAGCTGTTTTTT.

This chain connects TRBV7-9 to TRBJ2-1, with D perhaps TRBD2 (7 bases). Deletions cut 5 bases from V and 9 bases from J, with 11 bases between. CDR3 length: 12 residues. The V gene's germline CDR1 is SEHNR and CDR2 FQNEAQ (reference sequence). DNA for the CDR3: TGTGCCAGCAGCCGAGGGGGGGGTGAGCAGTTCTTC. Translated: CASSRGGGEQFF.

The rearrangement joins TRBV28 to TRBJ1-1; the D is unclear. The CDR3 has 12 amino acids. Trimming left V 5 bases short and J 2 bases short, with 6 bases between. Germline lookup yields CDR1 MDHEN and CDR2 SYDVKM. The chain's CDR3 is CASSEVNTEAFF. DNA for the CDR3: TGTGCCAGCAGTGAGGTAAACACTGAAGCTTTCTTT.

The rearrangement links TRBV3-1 to TRBJ1-6, with 8 bases lining up with TRBD1. This CDR3 is built from 16 residues. Germline V gene lookup returns CDR1 LGHDT and CDR2 YNNKEL (reference sequence). V lost 4 bases, J lost 7 bases, and 9 bases stayed unmatched. The CDR3 nucleotides read TGTGCCAGCAGCCCCCCTCCGGGACAGGAAAATTCACCCCTCCACTTT. Protein product: CASSPPPGQENSPLHF. Full variable domain (rest looked up from reference TRBV3-1 and TRBJ1-6): DTAVSQTPKYLVTQMGNDKSIKCEQNLGHDTMYWYKQDSKKFLKIMFSYNNKELIINETVPNRFSPKSPDKAHLNLHINSLELGDSAVYFCASSPPPGQENSPLHFGNGTRLTVT.

This clonotype was recorded a few times. The chain joins TRBV24-1 to TRBJ2-1; D is possibly TRBD2 (5 bases). This CDR3 region has 13 residues. CDR1 is KGHDR, CDR2 SFDVKD, per germline. V was cut by 3 bases and J by 8 bases, with 10 bases left in between. The CDR3 region has the DNA TGTGCCACCAGTGATGCGGGTCGCCATGAGCAGTTCTTC. It is translated as CATSDAGRHEQFF.

In this sample, this clonotype turned up a few times. The rearrangement joins TRBV6-1 to TRBJ2-3; 7 nucleotides agree with TRBD2. Unmatched junction bases numbered 7, after V lost 2 bases and J lost 5 bases. The germline CDR1 and CDR2 sequences are MNHNS and SASEGT. This CDR3 has 15 amino acids. The CDR3 DNA reads TGTGCCAGCAGTGAATTGGGAGGGTATGGAGATACGCAGTATTTT. The encoded protein is CASSELGGYGDTQYF.

The V gene is TRBV18, the J gene TRBJ1-5, with unresolved D. Between the trimmed V and J ends, which lost 3 bases and 4 bases, there was a span of 7 bases. CDR1 KGHSH and CDR2 LQKENI come from the germline V gene. The CDR3 extends over 13 amino acids. This chain's CDR3 is CASSPQFNQPQHF. The CDR3 DNA sequence: TGTGCCAGCTCACCTCAGTTTAATCAGCCCCAGCATTTT.